The rows below give T cell receptor beta chains drawn from one sample of a study of T cell changes during pregnancy in multiple sclerosis. Generated by immunoSEQ multiplex PCR, the TCRdb table keeps only in-frame clones and is missing some. The sample consists of roughly 70,000 clones, about 88% of them appearing once. The sequenced sample was peripheral blood, obtained before pregnancy. The source is a female donor with multiple sclerosis, enrolled in a pregnancy study. CDR3s include the opening cysteine and the closing phenylalanine or tryptophan. A D gene is named only where the DNA matches it firmly. Not all rows give a size; the values are once, few, many and, for expanded clones, a class.

D gene: -; V gene: TRBV30; clone size: few; J gene: TRBJ1-2; CDR3 DNA: TGTGCCTGGAGGACCCTTGAGACAGGCGCCTATGGCTACACCTTC; CDR3 protein: CAWRTLETGAYGYTF
D gene: TRBD1; V gene: TRBV19; clone size: -; J gene: TRBJ1-4; CDR3 DNA: TGTGCCAGTTGGACAGGCGAAAAACTGTTTTTT; CDR3 protein: CASWTGEKLFF
D gene: -; V gene: TRBV11-2; clone size: -; J gene: TRBJ2-7; CDR3 DNA: TGTGCCAGCAGCTTATTTTCCGGGACATCCCCCTACGAGCAGTACTTC; CDR3 protein: CASSLFSGTSPYEQYF
D gene: -; V gene: TRBV2; clone size: once; J gene: TRBJ2-1; CDR3 DNA: TGTGCCAGCAGGTTGGACTCGTACAATGAGCAGTTCTTC; CDR3 protein: CASRLDSYNEQFF
D gene: -; V gene: TRBV27; clone size: -; J gene: TRBJ1-1; CDR3 DNA: TGTGCCAGCAGTTCACTGACAGGCCCCAGCACTGAAGCTTTCTTT; CDR3 protein: CASSSLTGPSTEAFF
D gene: -; V gene: TRBV20-1; clone size: -; J gene: TRBJ2-5; CDR3 DNA: TGCAGTGCTAGAGAACGAAAGGAGCAGTACTTC; CDR3 protein: CSARERKEQYF
D gene: TRBD2; V gene: TRBV7-6; clone size: -; J gene: TRBJ2-1; CDR3 DNA: TGTGCCAGCAGCTTAGCTTTGTTAGCGGGGTACAATGAGCAGTTCTTC; CDR3 protein: CASSLALLAGYNEQFF
D gene: TRBD1; V gene: TRBV6-1; clone size: -; J gene: TRBJ1-2; CDR3 DNA: TGTGCCAGCAGAAGACAGGGGACTACCTATGGCTACACCTTC; CDR3 protein: CASRRQGTTYGYTF
D gene: -; V gene: TRBV7-9; clone size: -; J gene: TRBJ1-2; CDR3 DNA: TGTGCCAGCAGCTTCGCTACGGATGGCTACACCTTC; CDR3 protein: CASSFATDGYTF
D gene: TRBD1; V gene: TRBV5-1; clone size: -; J gene: TRBJ1-1; CDR3 DNA: TGCGCCAGCAGCTTACTGACAGGGGAGAACACTGAAGCTTTCTTT; CDR3 protein: CASSLLTGENTEAFF
D gene: TRBD1; V gene: TRBV7-6; clone size: few; J gene: TRBJ2-2; CDR3 DNA: TGTGCCAGCAGCTCACAGGGGGCGAACACCGGGGAGCTGTTTTTT; CDR3 protein: CASSSQGANTGELFF
D gene: TRBD2; V gene: TRBV6-5; clone size: -; J gene: TRBJ2-1; CDR3 DNA: TGTGCCAGCAGTACCCGGGGGGGGCTAGATGAGCAGTTCTTC; CDR3 protein: CASSTRGGLDEQFF
D gene: TRBD2; V gene: TRBV19; clone size: -; J gene: TRBJ2-7; CDR3 DNA: TGTGCCAGTAGTATTCGGGGGGGCGAGCAGTACTTC; CDR3 protein: CASSIRGGEQYF
D gene: -; V gene: TRBV6-4; clone size: once; J gene: TRBJ2-3; CDR3 DNA: TGTGCCACCTCCAATAGCGGCCCCACAGATACGCAGTATTTT; CDR3 protein: CATSNSGPTDTQYF
D gene: -; V gene: TRBV7-8; clone size: once; J gene: TRBJ2-1; CDR3 DNA: TGTGCCAGCAGCCCCCCAGGGGAGCAGTTCTTC; CDR3 protein: CASSPPGEQFF
D gene: TRBD2; V gene: TRBV9; clone size: -; J gene: TRBJ2-1; CDR3 DNA: TGTGCCAGCAGCGTAACTAGCGGGAGGAGAAGCTACAATGAGCAGTTCTTC; CDR3 protein: CASSVTSGRRSYNEQFF
D gene: TRBD1; V gene: TRBV18; clone size: -; J gene: TRBJ2-7; CDR3 DNA: TGTGCCAGCTCACCCGGGACAGGGGGCCGATACGAGCAGTACTTC; CDR3 protein: CASSPGTGGRYEQYF
D gene: -; V gene: TRBV6-5; clone size: -; J gene: TRBJ1-1; CDR3 DNA: TGTGCCAGCACCCGACAGCGAGACACTGAAGCTTTCTTT; CDR3 protein: CASTRQRDTEAFF
D gene: -; V gene: TRBV6-5; clone size: few; J gene: TRBJ1-2; CDR3 DNA: TGTGCCAGCAGCTTTACAGGGAACTATGGCTACACCTTC; CDR3 protein: CASSFTGNYGYTF
D gene: -; V gene: TRBV10-3; clone size: -; J gene: TRBJ2-1; CDR3 DNA: TGTGCCATCAGTGAGCAGGGCTCGACTCTTTTCTCCTACAATGAGCAGTTCTTC; CDR3 protein: CAISEQGSTLFSYNEQFF
D gene: TRBD1; V gene: TRBV11-2; clone size: -; J gene: TRBJ2-7; CDR3 DNA: TGTGCCAGCAGCTTAGGGCGGGACAGGGTGTTCGAGCAGTACTTC; CDR3 protein: CASSLGRDRVFEQYF
D gene: TRBD1; V gene: TRBV30; clone size: -; J gene: TRBJ2-2; CDR3 DNA: TGTGCCTGGAAGCCATGGACAGGGCCCACCGGGGAGCTGTTTTTT; CDR3 protein: CAWKPWTGPTGELFF
D gene: -; V gene: TRBV30; clone size: once; J gene: TRBJ1-5; CDR3 DNA: TGTGCCTGGAGTGTAGAGGATAATCAGCCCCAGCATTTT; CDR3 protein: CAWSVEDNQPQHF
D gene: -; V gene: TRBV11-2; clone size: -; J gene: TRBJ2-3; CDR3 DNA: TGTGCCAGCACCGAGAGGTCTATGGATACGCAGTATTTT; CDR3 protein: CASTERSMDTQYF
D gene: -; V gene: TRBV7-2; clone size: -; J gene: TRBJ2-3; CDR3 DNA: TGTGCCAGCAGCTTTGGCGGGGCCACAGATACGCAGTATTTT; CDR3 protein: CASSFGGATDTQYF
D gene: -; V gene: TRBV21-1; clone size: -; J gene: TRBJ1-2; CDR3 DNA: TGTGCCAGCAGCAAATTAGAAAAGCTCCTCAACTATGGCTACACCTTC; CDR3 protein: CASSKLEKLLNYGYTF
D gene: -; V gene: TRBV25-1; clone size: -; J gene: TRBJ1-3; CDR3 DNA: TGTGCCAGCAGTGATACAGGTTCCGGAAACACCATATATTTT; CDR3 protein: CASSDTGSGNTIYF
D gene: -; V gene: TRBV7-2; clone size: -; J gene: TRBJ1-1; CDR3 DNA: TGTGCCAGCAGCTTGGCCCATAACACTGAAGCTTTCTTT; CDR3 protein: CASSLAHNTEAFF
D gene: -; V gene: TRBV13; clone size: -; J gene: TRBJ1-1; CDR3 DNA: TGTGCCAGCAGCTTAAGGAGAGAAGCTTTCTTT; CDR3 protein: CASSLRREAFF
D gene: TRBD1; V gene: TRBV18; clone size: few; J gene: TRBJ1-2; CDR3 DNA: TGTGCCAGCTCCCCAGACAGGGGAAGCGGCTACACCTTC; CDR3 protein: CASSPDRGSGYTF
D gene: -; V gene: TRBV2; clone size: -; J gene: TRBJ2-1; CDR3 DNA: TGTGCCAGCAGTGAGTCCCGGAGCTCCTACAATGAGCAGTTCTTC; CDR3 protein: CASSESRSSYNEQFF
D gene: -; V gene: TRBV11-2; clone size: -; J gene: TRBJ1-1; CDR3 DNA: TGTGCCAGCAGCTTATTCACAGGGACTGAAGCTTTCTTT; CDR3 protein: CASSLFTGTEAFF
D gene: TRBD2; V gene: TRBV2; clone size: -; J gene: TRBJ2-2; CDR3 DNA: TGTGCCAGCAGTGGACTAGCGGGGGGCCTTAGCGGGGAGCTGTTTTTT; CDR3 protein: CASSGLAGGLSGELFF
D gene: TRBD2; V gene: TRBV7-9; clone size: -; J gene: TRBJ2-3; CDR3 DNA: TGTGCCAGCAGCTTAGCACCGGGACTAGCGGGAGGGAGGACAGATACGCAGTATTTT; CDR3 protein: CASSLAPGLAGGRTDTQYF
D gene: -; V gene: TRBV7-9; clone size: once; J gene: TRBJ1-4; CDR3 DNA: TGTGCCAGCAGCTCGGGAGGGCCGGGTGAAAAACTGTTTTTT; CDR3 protein: CASSSGGPGEKLFF